This TCR beta chain originates from a study of cytomegalovirus exposure and HLA in healthy donors. Across the whole study: Inside one of the first data releases sat some 85 million unique TCRs taken from HLA-typed donors.

Germline V gene lookup returns CDR1 SGHTA and CDR2 FQGNSA. V was clipped by 2 bases and J by 4 bases; unmatched bases: 6. CDR3 length: 16 residues. Primers for the PCR totalled 60 Vbeta and 13 Jbeta. The data were produced by immunoSEQ multiplex PCR, yet TCRdb's version contains in-frame clones alone and is incomplete. The sample carries 150,000 or so clones, approximately 80% recorded once. Comments on this clone: The target antigen is unknown.

Study-wide findings and caveats: V segments that were indistinguishable, TRBV6-2 and TRBV6-3 among them, were omitted from analysis. The authors enumerated roughly 180 TCR beta chains as linked to cytomegalovirus.

The specimen sequenced was PBMCs. This sequence was found in a female donor in good health and CMV-seronegative. V is TRBV7-2 and J is TRBJ1-2; 11 nucleotides agree with TRBD1. CDR3 DNA sequence: TGTGCCAGCAGCTTATCGGGGACAGGGGGTGGCTATGGCTACACCTTC. Translation: CASSLSGTGGGYGYTF.